The sequence of this T cell receptor (beta chain) was determined in a study of T cell responses to AZD1222 COVID-19 vaccine (dated by TCRdb to the early 2020s). The study in broad terms: Because spike-specific TCR depth and breadth did not differ between the two schedules, AZD1222 recipients who got a second dose at roughly 4 weeks were pooled with those who got a second dose at roughly 12 weeks. A total of 230 or so trial participants underwent TCR sequencing, of whom roughly 210 received two doses of AZD1222 and approximately 25 received two doses of the MenACWY control vaccine. Trial participants were enrolled into age subgroups of 18-55, 56-69 and 70-plus years, which contained approximately 150, 28 and 58 TCR-sequenced participants, respectively.

The meaning of the sample's time point label: baseline before first vaccination. The vaccinee samples were drawn from two UK trials, COV001 and COV002, one of which was a single-blind randomized controlled phase 2/3 trial testing AZD1222 (ChAdOx1 nCoV-19) in healthy adults. For TCRbeta chain sequencing, PBMC samples were collected from trial participants at day 0 and at day 28 after the second dose. Of note for this clone: Its antigen specificity is not known. No quality values exist for individual bases; no much larger clone is one base distant.

From cysteine to phenylalanine, the CDR3 is 12 amino acids long. Solely the CDR3 DNA is kept, with 36 bases framed from the first base. V is reduced by 0 bases and J by 5 bases, leaving a spacing of 3 bases between them. The germline V gene gives CDR1 as SGHRS and CDR2 as YFSETQ. Study-level results and caveats: Spike-specific TCR breadth and depth rose significantly after two AZD1222 doses compared with day 0 and with MenACWY recipients. The vaccine-associated CD4 TCRs covered the entire spike protein, and the dominant responses fell in regions 160-218 and 743-854. Conclusions about previously exposed vaccinees are limited because only six or seven AZD1222 recipients were SARS-CoV-2 seropositive at baseline. Epitopes outside the regions mutated in the B.1.351 and B.1.1.7 variants were reportedly recognized by nearly half of the unique spike-specific TCRs. Participants were mostly white British and included more females than males, and it was suggested by the authors that clonal diversity may have been underestimated. Because no day 14 peak-response samples were available, the repertoires could be characterized only after the peak T cell response. The 56-69-year group was small, and its depth increase did not reach significance, likely because of low power.

The CDR3 regions of human TCRbeta chains were subjected to immunosequencing. In the paper's pipeline: Repertoire TCRs were matched against a reference library of SARS-CoV-2-specific TCRs generated with the MIRA antigen-specificity platform. Breadth was defined as the fraction of unique TCRs that were SARS-CoV-2-associated. Depth was defined as the fraction of total T cells that were SARS-CoV-2-associated. Using the MIRA data, each spike-specific TCR was mapped to the spike region that the TCR reacts to and placed in a CD4 or CD8 class. Log10-transformed breadth and depth values were compared by one-way ANOVA with Sidak's multiple comparisons tests. TCRdb took over this immuneACCESS table, retaining in-frame rearrangements with V and J assigned. Such tables are incomplete; in checked studies, under half of the missing clones stem from an unresolved V gene, and the remainder is unexplained. V and J calls and clone size are as listed in that table; D and trimming were resolved from the DNA. This sample lists roughly 79,000 clones; 70% to 85% were detected once. The ten most abundant clones make up around 21% of the sample.

The chain was built from TRBV5-1 and TRBJ2-1; the D gene cannot be named for sure. Sequencing was performed on peripheral blood, taken on day 0 of AZD1222 vaccination. The receptor's source is an adult in good health. The DNA sequence is as follows: TGCGCCAGCAGCTTGGAGAACAATGAGCAGTTCTTC. Translated, it reads CASSLENNEQFF.